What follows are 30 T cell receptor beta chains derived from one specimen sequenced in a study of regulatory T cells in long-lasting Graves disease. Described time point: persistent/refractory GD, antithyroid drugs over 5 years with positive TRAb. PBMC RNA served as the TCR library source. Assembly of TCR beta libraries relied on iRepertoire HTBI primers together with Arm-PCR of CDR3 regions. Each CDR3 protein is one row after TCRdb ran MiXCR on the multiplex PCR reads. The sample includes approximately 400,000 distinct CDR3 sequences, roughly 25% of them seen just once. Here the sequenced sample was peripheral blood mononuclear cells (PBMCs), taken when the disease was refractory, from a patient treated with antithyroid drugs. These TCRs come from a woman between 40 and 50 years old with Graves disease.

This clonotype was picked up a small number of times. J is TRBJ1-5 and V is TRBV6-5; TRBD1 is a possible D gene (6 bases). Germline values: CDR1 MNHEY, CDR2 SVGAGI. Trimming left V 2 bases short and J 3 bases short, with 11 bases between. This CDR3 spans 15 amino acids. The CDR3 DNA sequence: TGTGCCAGCAGTTACACAGGGAATCCCAATCAGCCCCAGCATTTT. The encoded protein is CASSYTGNPNQPQHF.

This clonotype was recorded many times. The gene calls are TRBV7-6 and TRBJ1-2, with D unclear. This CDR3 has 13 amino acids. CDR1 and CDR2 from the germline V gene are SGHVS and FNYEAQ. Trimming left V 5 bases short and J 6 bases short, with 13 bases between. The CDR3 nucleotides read TGTGCCAGCAGCCCGTCCTCTGGGGATGGCTACACCTTC. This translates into CASSPSSGDGYTF. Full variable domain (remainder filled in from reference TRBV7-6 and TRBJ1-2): GAGVSQSPRYKVTKRGQDVALRCDPISGHVSLYWYRQALGQGPEFLTYFNYEAQQDKSGLPNDRFSAERPEGSISTLTIQRTEQRDSAMYRCASSPSSGDGYTFGSGTRLTVV.

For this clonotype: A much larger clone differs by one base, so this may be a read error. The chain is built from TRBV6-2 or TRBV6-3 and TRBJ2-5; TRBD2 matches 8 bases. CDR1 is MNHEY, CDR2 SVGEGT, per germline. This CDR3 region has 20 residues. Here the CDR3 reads CASSEALAVWASGPLETQHF. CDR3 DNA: TGTGCCAGCAGTGAAGCATTAGCCGTTTGGGCTAGCGGGCCCTTAGAGACCCAGCACTTC.

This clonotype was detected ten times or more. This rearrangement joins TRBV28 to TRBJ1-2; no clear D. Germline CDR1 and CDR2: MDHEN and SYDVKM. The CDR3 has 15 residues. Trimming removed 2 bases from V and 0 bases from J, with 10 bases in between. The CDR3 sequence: CASSLGGRTNYGYTF. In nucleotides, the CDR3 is TGTGCCAGCAGTTTAGGTGGCCGGACTAACTATGGCTACACCTTC.

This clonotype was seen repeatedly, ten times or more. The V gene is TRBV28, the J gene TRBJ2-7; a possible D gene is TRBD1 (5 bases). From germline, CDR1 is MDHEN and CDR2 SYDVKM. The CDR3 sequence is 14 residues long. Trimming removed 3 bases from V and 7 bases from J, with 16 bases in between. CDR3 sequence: CASSLGQHLREQYF. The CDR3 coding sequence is TGTGCCAGCAGTTTGGGGCAGCACCTACGAGAGCAGTACTTC.

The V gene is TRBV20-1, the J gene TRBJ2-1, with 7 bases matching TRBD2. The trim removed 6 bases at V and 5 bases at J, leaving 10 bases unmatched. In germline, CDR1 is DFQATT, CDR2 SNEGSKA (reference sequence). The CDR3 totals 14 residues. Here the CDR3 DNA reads TGCAGTGCAAACGACGGGAGGCCAAACAATGAGCAGTTCTTC. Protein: CSANDGRPNNEQFF.

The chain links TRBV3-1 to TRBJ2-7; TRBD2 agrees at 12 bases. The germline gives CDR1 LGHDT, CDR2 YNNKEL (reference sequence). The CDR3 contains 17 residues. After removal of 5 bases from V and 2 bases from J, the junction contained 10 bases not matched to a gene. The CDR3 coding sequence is TGTGCCAGCAGCTATTCCGGACTAGCGGGAACTCCCTACGAGCAGTACTTC. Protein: CASSYSGLAGTPYEQYF.

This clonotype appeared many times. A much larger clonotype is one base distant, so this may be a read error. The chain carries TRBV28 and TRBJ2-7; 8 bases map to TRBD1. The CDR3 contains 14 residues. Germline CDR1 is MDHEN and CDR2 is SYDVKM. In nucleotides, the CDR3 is TGTGCCAGCAGAAGACAGGGGATGGGCAGGGAGCGGTACTTC. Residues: CASRRQGMGRERYF. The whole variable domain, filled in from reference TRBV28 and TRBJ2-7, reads DVKVTQSSRYLVKRTGEKVFLECVQDMDHENMFWYRQDPGLGLRLIYFSYDVKMKEKGDIPEGYSVSREKKERFSLILESASTNQTSMYLCASRRQGMGRERYFGPGTRLTVT.

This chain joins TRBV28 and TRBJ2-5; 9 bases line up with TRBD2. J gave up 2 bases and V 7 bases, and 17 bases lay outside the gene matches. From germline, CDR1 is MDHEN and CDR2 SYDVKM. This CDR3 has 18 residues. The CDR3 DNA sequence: TGTGCCAGCAAACTAGCGGGTCCCAAGAAACACTTACAAGAGACCCAGTACTTC. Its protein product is CASKLAGPKKHLQETQYF.

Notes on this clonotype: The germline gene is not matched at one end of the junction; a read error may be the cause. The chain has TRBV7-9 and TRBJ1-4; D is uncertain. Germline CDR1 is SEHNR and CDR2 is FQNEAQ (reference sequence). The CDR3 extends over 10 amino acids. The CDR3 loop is CATPPGKLVF. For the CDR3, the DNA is TGTGCCACTCCGCCAGGAAAACTGGTTTTT.

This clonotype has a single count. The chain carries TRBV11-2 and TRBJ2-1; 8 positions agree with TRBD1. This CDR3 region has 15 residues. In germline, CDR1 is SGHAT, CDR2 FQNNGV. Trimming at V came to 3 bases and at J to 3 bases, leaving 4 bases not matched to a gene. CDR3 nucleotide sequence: TGTGCCAGCAGCTTGAGACAGGGGATCTACAATGAGCAGTTCTTC. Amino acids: CASSLRQGIYNEQFF.

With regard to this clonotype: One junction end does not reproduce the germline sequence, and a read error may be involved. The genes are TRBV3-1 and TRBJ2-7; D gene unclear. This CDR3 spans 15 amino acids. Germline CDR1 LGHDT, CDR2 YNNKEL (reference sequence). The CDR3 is CASSQVGETYHEQCF. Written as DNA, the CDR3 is TGTGCCAGCAGCCAAGTTGGGGAAACCTACCACGAGCAGTGCTTC.

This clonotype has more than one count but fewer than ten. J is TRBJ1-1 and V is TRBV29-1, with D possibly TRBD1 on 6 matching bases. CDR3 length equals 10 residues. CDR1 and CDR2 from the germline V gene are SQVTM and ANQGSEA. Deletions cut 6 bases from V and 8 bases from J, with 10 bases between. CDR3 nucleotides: TGCAGCGTGACAGGAGTGGAAGCTTTCTTT. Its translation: CSVTGVEAFF.

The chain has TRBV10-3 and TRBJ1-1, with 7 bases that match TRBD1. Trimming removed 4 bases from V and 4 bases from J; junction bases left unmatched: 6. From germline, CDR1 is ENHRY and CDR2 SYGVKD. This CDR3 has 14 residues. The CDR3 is CAISALTGVTEAFF. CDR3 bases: TGTGCCATCAGTGCGCTAACAGGGGTCACTGAAGCTTTCTTT.

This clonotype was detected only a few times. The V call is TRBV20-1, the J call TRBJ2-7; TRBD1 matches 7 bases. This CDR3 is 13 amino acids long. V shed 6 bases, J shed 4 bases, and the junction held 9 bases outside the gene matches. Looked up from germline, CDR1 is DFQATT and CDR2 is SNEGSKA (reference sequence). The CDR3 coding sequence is TGCAGTGCCGACCGGGACAGCATGTACGAGCAGTACTTC. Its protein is CSADRDSMYEQYF.

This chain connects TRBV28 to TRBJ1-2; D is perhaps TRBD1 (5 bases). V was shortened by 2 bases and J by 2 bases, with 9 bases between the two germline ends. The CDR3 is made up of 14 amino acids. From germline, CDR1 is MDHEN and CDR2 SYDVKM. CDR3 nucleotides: TGTGCCAGCAGTTTAGAGCAGGGCAACTATGGCTACACCTTC. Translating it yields CASSLEQGNYGYTF.

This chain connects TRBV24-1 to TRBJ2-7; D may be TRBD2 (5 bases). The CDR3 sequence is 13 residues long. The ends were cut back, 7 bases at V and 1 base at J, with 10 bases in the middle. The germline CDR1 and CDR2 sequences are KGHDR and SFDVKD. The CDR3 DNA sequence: TGTGCCACCAGGGAGGTAGGATCCTACGAGCAGTACTTC. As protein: CATREVGSYEQYF.

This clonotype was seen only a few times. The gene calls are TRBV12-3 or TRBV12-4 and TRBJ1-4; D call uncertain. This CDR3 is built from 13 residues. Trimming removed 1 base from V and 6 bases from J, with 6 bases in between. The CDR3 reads CASSLGSDEKLFF. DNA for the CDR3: TGTGCCAGCAGTTTAGGGTCGGATGAAAAACTGTTTTTT.

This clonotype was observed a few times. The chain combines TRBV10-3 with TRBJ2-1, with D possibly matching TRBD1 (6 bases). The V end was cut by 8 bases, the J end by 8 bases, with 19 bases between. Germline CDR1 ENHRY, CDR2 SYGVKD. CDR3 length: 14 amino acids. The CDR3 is CAIGRGEAGDEQFF. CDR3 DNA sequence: TGTGCCATCGGCAGGGGAGAGGCGGGCGATGAGCAGTTCTTC.

In DNA form, the CDR3 reads TGTGCCAGCAGGGGGACAGGGGGAAACAACACTGAAGCTTTCTTT. Translation gives CASRGTGGNNTEAFF. This chain uses TRBV7-9 with TRBJ1-1; 11 bases map to TRBD1. The germline gives CDR1 SEHNR, CDR2 FQNEAQ (reference sequence). Trimming at V came to 6 bases and at J to 2 bases, leaving 5 bases not matched to a gene. This CDR3 is 15 amino acids long. Full variable domain (missing parts from reference TRBV7-9 and TRBJ1-1): DTGVSQNPRHKITKRGQNVTFRCDPISEHNRLYWYRQTLGQGPEFLTYFQNEAQLEKSRLLSDRFSAERPKGSFSTLEIQRTEQGDSAMYLCASRGTGGNNTEAFFGQGTRLTVV.

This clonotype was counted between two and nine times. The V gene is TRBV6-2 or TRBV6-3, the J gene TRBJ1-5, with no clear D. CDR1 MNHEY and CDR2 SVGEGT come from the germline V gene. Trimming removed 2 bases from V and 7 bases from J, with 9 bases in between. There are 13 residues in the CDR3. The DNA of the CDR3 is TGTGCCAGCAGTTACGCGGCGGACCAGCCCCAGCATTTT. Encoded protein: CASSYAADQPQHF.

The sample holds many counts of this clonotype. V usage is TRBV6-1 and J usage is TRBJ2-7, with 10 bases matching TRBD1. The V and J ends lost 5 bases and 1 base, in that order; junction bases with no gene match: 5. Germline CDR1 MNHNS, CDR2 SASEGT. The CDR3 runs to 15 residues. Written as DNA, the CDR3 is TGTGCCAGCAGTCACGGGGGACAGGGGTCCTACGAGCAGTACTTC. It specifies CASSHGGQGSYEQYF.

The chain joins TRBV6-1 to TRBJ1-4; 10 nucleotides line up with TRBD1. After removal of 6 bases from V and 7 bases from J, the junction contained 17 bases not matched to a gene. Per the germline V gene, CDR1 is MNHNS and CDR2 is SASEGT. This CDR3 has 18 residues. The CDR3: CASRDGTGASLLSEKLFF. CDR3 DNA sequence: TGTGCCAGCAGGGACGGGACAGGGGCCAGCCTCCTAAGTGAAAAACTGTTTTTT.

The CDR3, as DNA: TGTGCCAGCAGCTCCGACCGACAGGGGCGAAATGAGCAGTTCTTC. Amino acid sequence: CASSSDRQGRNEQFF. The chain links TRBV11-2 to TRBJ2-1, with 8 bases identical to TRBD1. This CDR3 has 15 residues. The J segment lost 7 bases and the V segment lost 4 bases, leaving 9 bases of the junction unmatched. Germline V CDR1 and CDR2: SGHAT, FQNNGV.

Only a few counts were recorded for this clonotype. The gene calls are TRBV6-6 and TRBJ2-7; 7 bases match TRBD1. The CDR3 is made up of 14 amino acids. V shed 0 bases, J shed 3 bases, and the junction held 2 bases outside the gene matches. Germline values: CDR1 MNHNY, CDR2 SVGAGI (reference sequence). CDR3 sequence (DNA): TGTGCCAGCAGTTACTCGGCAGGGGGCTACGAGCAGTACTTC. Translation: CASSYSAGGYEQYF.

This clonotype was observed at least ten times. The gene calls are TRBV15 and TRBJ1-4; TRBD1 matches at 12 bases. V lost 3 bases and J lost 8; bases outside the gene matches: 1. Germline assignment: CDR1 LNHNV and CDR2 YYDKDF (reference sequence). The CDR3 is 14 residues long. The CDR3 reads CATSSGTGGEKLFF. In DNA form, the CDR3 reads TGTGCCACCAGCAGTGGGACAGGGGGCGAAAAACTGTTTTTT.

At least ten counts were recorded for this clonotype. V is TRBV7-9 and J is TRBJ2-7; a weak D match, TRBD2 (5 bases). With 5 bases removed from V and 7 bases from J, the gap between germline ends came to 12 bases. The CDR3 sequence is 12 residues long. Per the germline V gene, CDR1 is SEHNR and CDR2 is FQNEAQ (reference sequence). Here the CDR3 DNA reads TGTGCCAGCAGCGTTCTGGAGGAGGAGCAGTACTTC. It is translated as CASSVLEEEQYF.

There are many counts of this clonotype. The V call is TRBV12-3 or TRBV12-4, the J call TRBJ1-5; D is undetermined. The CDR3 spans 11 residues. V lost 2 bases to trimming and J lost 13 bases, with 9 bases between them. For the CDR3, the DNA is TGTGCCAGCAGTTTACTTGGGGAACAGCATTTT. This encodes CASSLLGEQHF.

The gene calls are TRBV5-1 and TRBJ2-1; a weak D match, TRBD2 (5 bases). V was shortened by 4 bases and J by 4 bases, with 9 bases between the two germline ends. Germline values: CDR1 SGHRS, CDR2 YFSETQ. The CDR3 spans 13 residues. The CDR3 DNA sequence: TGCGCCAGCAGCCGCTCGGGGTACAATGAGCAGTTCTTC. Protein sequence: CASSRSGYNEQFF.

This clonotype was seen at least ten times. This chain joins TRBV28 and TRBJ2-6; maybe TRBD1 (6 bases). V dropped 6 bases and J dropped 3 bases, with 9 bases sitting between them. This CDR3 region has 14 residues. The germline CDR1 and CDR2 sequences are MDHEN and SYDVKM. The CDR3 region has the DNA TGTGCCAGCAGGTACAGGGTTGGGGCCAACGTCCTGACTTTC. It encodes CASRYRVGANVLTF. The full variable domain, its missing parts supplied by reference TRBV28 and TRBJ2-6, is DVKVTQSSRYLVKRTGEKVFLECVQDMDHENMFWYRQDPGLGLRLIYFSYDVKMKEKGDIPEGYSVSREKKERFSLILESASTNQTSMYLCASRYRVGANVLTFGAGSRLTVL.